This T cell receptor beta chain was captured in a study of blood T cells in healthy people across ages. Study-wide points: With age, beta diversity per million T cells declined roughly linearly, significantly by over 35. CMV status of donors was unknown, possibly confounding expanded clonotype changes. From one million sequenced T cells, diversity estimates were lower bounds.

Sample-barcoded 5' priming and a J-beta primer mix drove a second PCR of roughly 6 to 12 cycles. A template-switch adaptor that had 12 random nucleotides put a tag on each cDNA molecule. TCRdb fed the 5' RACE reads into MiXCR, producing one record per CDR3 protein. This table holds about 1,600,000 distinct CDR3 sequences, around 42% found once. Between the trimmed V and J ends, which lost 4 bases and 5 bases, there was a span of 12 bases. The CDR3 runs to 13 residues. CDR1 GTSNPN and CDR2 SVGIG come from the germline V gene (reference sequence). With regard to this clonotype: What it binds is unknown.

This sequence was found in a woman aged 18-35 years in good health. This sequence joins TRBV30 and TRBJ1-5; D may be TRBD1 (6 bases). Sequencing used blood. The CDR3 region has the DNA TGTGCCTGGACCCCGGGGGGCGATCAGCCCCAGCATTTT. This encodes CAWTPGGDQPQHF. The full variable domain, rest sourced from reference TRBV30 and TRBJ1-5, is SQTIHQWPATLVQPVGSPLSLECTVEGTSNPNLYWYRQAAGRGLQLLFYSVGIGQISSEVPQNLSASRPQDRQFILSSKKLLLSDSGFYLCAWTPGGDQPQHFGDGTRLSIL.